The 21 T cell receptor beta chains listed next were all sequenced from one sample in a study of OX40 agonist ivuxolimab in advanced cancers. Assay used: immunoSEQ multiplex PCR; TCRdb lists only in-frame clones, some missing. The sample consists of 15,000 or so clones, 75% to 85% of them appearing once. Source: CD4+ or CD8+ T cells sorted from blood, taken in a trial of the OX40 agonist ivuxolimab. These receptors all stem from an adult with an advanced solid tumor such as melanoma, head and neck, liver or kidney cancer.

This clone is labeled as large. The CDR3 sequence: CSVEFGWVPDTQYF. CDR3 DNA: TGCAGCGTTGAGTTCGGCTGGGTGCCAGATACGCAGTATTTT. V gene TRBV29-1 combines with J gene TRBJ2-3; D is unresolved. V lost 3 bases and J 4 bases, leaving 14 bases between the germline ends. The CDR3 totals 14 residues. In germline, CDR1 is SQVTM, CDR2 ANQGSEA.

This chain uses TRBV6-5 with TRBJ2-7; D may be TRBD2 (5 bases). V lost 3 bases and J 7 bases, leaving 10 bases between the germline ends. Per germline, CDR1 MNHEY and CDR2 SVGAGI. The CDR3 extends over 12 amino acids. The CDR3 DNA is TGTGCCAGCAGTTATAGAGGGCGGGAGCAGTACTTC. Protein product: CASSYRGREQYF.

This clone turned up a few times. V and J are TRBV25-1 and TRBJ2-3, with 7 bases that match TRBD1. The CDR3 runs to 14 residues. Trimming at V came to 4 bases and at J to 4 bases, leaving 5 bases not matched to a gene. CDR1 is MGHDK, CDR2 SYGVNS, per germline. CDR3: CASSGEGGPDTQYF. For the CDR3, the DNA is TGTGCCAGCAGTGGGGAAGGGGGCCCAGATACGCAGTATTTT.

In DNA form, the CDR3 reads TGTGCCAGCAGTTTAGACGTTACTAGCGGGAGCTCCTACAATGAGCAGTTCTTC. The encoded protein is CASSLDVTSGSSYNEQFF. V is TRBV28 and J is TRBJ2-1, with 11 positions matching TRBD2. The CDR3 consists of 18 residues. V lost 2 bases and J lost 0; bases outside the gene matches: 6. The germline V gene has CDR1 MDHEN and CDR2 SYDVKM.

The CDR3 nucleotides are TGTGCCAGCAGCCCAGGACAGGGGATGGGGATTTTAACTGAAGCTTTCTTT. Its translation: CASSPGQGMGILTEAFF. The rearrangement joins TRBV11-2 to TRBJ1-1, with 9 bases that match TRBD1. Trimming removed 5 bases from V and 5 bases from J; junction bases left unmatched: 15. CDR1 is SGHAT, CDR2 FQNNGV, per germline. This CDR3 is 17 amino acids long.

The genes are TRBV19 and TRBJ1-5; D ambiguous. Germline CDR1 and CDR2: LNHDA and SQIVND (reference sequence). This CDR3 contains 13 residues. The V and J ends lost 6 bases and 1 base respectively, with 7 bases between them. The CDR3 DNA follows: TGTGCCAGTAGCCTCGACAGCAATCAGCCCCAGCATTTT. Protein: CASSLDSNQPQHF.

The CDR3, as DNA: TGTGCCAGCAGCCCCGGGACAGCGGTCCCCGGCGAGCAGTACTTC. This translates into CASSPGTAVPGEQYF. The genes are TRBV7-2 and TRBJ2-7, with 7 bases aligning to TRBD1. V shed 5 bases and J 6 bases; nucleotides not matched to a gene: 13. There are 15 residues in the CDR3. Germline CDR1 is SGHTA and CDR2 is FQGNSA.

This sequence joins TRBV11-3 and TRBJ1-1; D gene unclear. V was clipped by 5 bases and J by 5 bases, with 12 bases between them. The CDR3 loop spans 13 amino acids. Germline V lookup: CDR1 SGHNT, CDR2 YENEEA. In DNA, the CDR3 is TGTGCCAGCAGCGATTCCCCGGCGACTGAAGCTTTCTTT. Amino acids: CASSDSPATEAFF.

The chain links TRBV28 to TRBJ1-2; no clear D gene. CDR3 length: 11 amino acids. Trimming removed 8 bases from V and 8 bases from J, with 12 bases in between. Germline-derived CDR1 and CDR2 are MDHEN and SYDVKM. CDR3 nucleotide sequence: TGTGCCAGCGCCCACTCGGAGGGCTACACCTTC. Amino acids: CASAHSEGYTF.

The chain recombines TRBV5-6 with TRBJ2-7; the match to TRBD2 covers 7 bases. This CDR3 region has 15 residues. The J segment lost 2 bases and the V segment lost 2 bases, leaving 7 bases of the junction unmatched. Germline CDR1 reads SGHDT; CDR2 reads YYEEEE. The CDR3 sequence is CASSLWDYTTYEQYF. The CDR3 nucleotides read TGTGCCAGCAGCTTATGGGACTATACCACCTACGAGCAGTACTTC.

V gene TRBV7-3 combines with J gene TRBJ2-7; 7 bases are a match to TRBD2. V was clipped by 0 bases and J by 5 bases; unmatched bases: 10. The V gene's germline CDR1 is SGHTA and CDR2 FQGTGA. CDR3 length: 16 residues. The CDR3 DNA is TGTGCCAGCAGCTTAACGGGCGGGAGTCGTACCCACGAGCAGTACTTC. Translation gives CASSLTGGSRTHEQYF.

The CDR3 bases are TGTGCCAGCAGTGAAGCTGAGCACACTGAAGCTTTCTTT. This sequence encodes CASSEAEHTEAFF. The chain couples TRBV2 to TRBJ1-1; D is ambiguous. This CDR3 comprises 13 residues. Between the trimmed V and J ends, which lost 0 bases and 3 bases, there was a span of 5 bases. Per germline, CDR1 SNHLY and CDR2 FYNNEI. Supplemented by reference TRBV2 and TRBJ1-1, the full variable domain reads EPEVTQTPSHQVTQMGQEVILRCVPISNHLYFYWYRQILGQKVEFLVSFYNNEISEKSEIFDDQFSVERPDGSNFTLKIRSTKLEDSAMYFCASSEAEHTEAFFGQGTRLTVV.

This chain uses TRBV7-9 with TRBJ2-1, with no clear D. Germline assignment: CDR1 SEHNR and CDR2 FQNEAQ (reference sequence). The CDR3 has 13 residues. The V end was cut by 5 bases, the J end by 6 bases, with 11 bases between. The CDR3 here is CASSAGPVNEQFF. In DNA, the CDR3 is TGTGCCAGCAGCGCCGGACCAGTCAATGAGCAGTTCTTC.

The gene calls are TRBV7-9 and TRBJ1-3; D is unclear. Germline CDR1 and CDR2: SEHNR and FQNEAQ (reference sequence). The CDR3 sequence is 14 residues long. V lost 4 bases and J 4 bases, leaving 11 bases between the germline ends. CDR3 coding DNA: TGTGCCAGCAGCTCTGAGGTTGTAGGAAACACCATATATTTT. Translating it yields CASSSEVVGNTIYF.

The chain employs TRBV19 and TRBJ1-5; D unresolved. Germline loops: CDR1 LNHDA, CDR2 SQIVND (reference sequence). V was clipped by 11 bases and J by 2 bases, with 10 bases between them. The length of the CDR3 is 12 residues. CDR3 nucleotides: TGTGCCTCTCGACTTGGCAATCAGCCCCAGCATTTT. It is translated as CASRLGNQPQHF.

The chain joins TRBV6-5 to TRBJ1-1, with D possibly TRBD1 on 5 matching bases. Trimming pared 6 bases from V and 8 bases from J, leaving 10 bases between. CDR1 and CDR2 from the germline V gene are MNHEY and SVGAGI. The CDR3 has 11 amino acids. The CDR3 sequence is CASSLDSEAFF. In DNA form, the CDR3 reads TGTGCCAGCAGCTTAGACAGCGAAGCTTTCTTT.

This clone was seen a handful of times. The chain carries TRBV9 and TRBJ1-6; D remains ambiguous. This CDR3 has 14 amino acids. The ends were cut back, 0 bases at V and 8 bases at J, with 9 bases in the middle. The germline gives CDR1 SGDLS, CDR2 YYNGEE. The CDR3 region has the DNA TGTGCCAGCAGCGTAGATCGAGGAGATTCACCCCTCCACTTT. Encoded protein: CASSVDRGDSPLHF.

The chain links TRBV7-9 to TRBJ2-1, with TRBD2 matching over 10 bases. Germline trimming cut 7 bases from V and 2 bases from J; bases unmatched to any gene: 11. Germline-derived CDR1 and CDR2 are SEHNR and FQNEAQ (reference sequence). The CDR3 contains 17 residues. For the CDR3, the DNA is TGTGCCAGCATCCCGACCCGGACTAGCGGAACCTACAATGAGCAGTTCTTC. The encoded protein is CASIPTRTSGTYNEQFF.

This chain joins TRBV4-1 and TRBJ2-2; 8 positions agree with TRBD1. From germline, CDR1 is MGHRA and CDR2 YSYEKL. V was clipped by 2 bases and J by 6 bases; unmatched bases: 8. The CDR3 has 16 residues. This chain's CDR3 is CASSQLGQGAPGELFF. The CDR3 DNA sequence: TGCGCCAGCAGCCAACTAGGCCAGGGGGCGCCCGGGGAGCTGTTTTTT.

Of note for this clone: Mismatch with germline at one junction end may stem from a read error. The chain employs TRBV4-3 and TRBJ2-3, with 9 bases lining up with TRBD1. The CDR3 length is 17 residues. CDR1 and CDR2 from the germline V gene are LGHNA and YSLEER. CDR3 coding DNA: TGCGCCAGCAGCGAAGAAACGGACAGGGGTTTAGGAGATACGCAGTATTTT. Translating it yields CASSEETDRGLGDTQYF.

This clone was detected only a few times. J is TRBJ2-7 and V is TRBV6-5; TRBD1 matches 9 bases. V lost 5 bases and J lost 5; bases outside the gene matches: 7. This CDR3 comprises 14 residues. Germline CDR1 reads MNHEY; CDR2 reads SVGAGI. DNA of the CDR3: TGTGCCAGCAGTGAAGGACAGGGGTCCAACGAGCAGTACTTC. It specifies CASSEGQGSNEQYF.